One and the same sample provided the 20 T cell receptor beta chains below, sequenced in a study of Graves' ophthalmopathy and Graves' hyperthyroidism. Investigators amplified TCR beta CDR3 regions from RNA transcripts. A first-round RT-PCR used HTBI primers, followed by a second-round multiplex PCR. Using its own MiXCR run on the multiplex PCR reads, TCRdb lists one record per CDR3 protein. The table includes approximately 210,000 distinct CDR3 sequences, less than 30% detected once. The specimen sequenced was peripheral blood. The receptors originated from a man aged 45-65 years with Graves' ophthalmopathy.

This clonotype was observed at least ten times. The chain carries TRBV12-3 or TRBV12-4 and TRBJ2-7; 8 positions agree with TRBD1. Trimming cost V 6 bases and J 5 bases; bases outside gene matches: 12. The length of the CDR3 is 15 residues. The CDR3, as DNA: TGTGCCAGCAGCCTTCCGGACAGGGTAGTCCACGAGCAGTACTTC. This sequence encodes CASSLPDRVVHEQYF.

The chain links TRBV6-1 to TRBJ2-7; unclear D gene. Germline V gene sequence: CDR1 MNHNS, CDR2 SASEGT. The V and J ends lost 1 base and 0 bases respectively, with 7 bases between them. The CDR3 contains 14 residues. The CDR3 sequence: CASSEGSVSYEQYF. The CDR3 nucleotides read TGTGCCAGCAGTGAAGGGAGCGTCTCCTACGAGCAGTACTTC.

This clonotype was seen many times. The genes are TRBV4-3 and TRBJ2-5, with 13 bases aligning to TRBD2. The CDR3 extends over 16 amino acids. V shed 5 bases, J shed 7 bases, and the junction held 10 bases outside the gene matches. CDR1 and CDR2 (germline): LGHNA, YSLEER. The CDR3 region is CASSAGTSGTHRTQYF. Written as DNA, the CDR3 is TGCGCCAGCAGCGCGGGGACTAGCGGGACCCATAGGACCCAGTACTTC.

This clonotype was recorded at least ten times. The chain combines TRBV28 with TRBJ1-1; D is unresolved. The germline V and J ends were trimmed by 4 bases and 5 bases, with 8 bases remaining between them. Germline V gene lookup returns CDR1 MDHEN and CDR2 SYDVKM. This CDR3 contains 12 residues. The CDR3 loop reads CASSSVVTEAFF. The CDR3 DNA follows: TGTGCCAGCAGTTCAGTGGTGACTGAAGCTTTCTTT.

The chain uses TRBV7-2 and TRBJ2-2; possibly TRBD2 for D (5 bases). Looked up from germline, CDR1 is SGHTA and CDR2 is FQGNSA. Trimming cost V 1 base and J 6 bases, with 12 bases left between them. This CDR3 region has 15 residues. CDR3 in amino acids: CASSLGGLVAGELFF. Here the CDR3 DNA reads TGTGCCAGCAGCTTAGGCGGGCTTGTGGCCGGGGAGCTGTTTTTT. Full variable domain (rest looked up from reference TRBV7-2 and TRBJ2-2): GAGVSQSPSNKVTEKGKDVELRCDPISGHTALYWYRQSLGQGLEFLIYFQGNSAPDKSGLPSDRFSAERTGGSVSTLTIQRTQQEDSAVYLCASSLGGLVAGELFFGEGSRLTVL.

This clonotype was counted at least ten times. This chain connects TRBV6-2 or TRBV6-3 to TRBJ2-4; possibly TRBD1 for D (5 bases). CDR3 size: 15 residues. The germline V and J ends were trimmed by 5 bases and 0 bases, with 11 bases remaining between them. CDR1 MNHEY and CDR2 SVGEGT come from the germline V gene. CDR3 residues: CASSEKGLAKNIQYF. In DNA, the CDR3 is TGTGCCAGCAGTGAGAAGGGGTTAGCCAAAAACATTCAGTACTTC.

There are many counts of this clonotype. This rearrangement joins TRBV29-1 to TRBJ2-2; possibly TRBD1 for D (6 bases). The CDR3 has 13 residues. The germline V and J ends were trimmed by 4 bases and 5 bases, with 11 bases remaining between them. The germline gives CDR1 SQVTM, CDR2 ANQGSEA. As DNA, the CDR3 is TGCAGCGTTGTGGGGGCGGAGACCGGGGAGCTGTTTTTT. Translating it yields CSVVGAETGELFF.

This chain connects TRBV12-3 or TRBV12-4 to TRBJ1-2; D may be TRBD1 (5 bases). CDR3 length: 15 residues. V was clipped by 6 bases and J by 8 bases, with 22 bases between them. CDR3 in amino acids: CASRAPGLGGAGYTF. The CDR3 DNA follows: TGTGCCAGCAGAGCTCCGGGTCTGGGCGGGGCGGGCTACACCTTC.

This chain connects TRBV6-5 to TRBJ2-7; 11 bases line up with TRBD2. The ends lost 6 bases at V and 0 bases at J; junction bases unmatched: 7. Germline lookup yields CDR1 MNHEY and CDR2 SVGAGI. The CDR3 length is 16 residues. The CDR3 is CASSYPGTSGSYEQYF. The CDR3 DNA follows: TGTGCCAGCAGCTATCCCGGGACTAGCGGCTCCTACGAGCAGTACTTC.

This clonotype was detected many times. Since a much larger clone is just one base distant, this may be a read error. The chain has TRBV15 and TRBJ2-5, with D unresolved. V was shortened by 5 bases and J by 2 bases, with 3 bases between the two germline ends. The CDR3 totals 11 residues. Germline V gene lookup returns CDR1 LNHNV and CDR2 YYDKDF (reference sequence). The CDR3 bases are TGTGCCACCAGCCAACAAGAGACCCAGTACTTC. The encoded protein is CATSQQETQYF. The variable domain in full, completed from reference TRBV15 and TRBJ2-5, reads DAMVIQNPRYQVTQFGKPVTLSCSQTLNHNVMYWYQQKSSQAPKLLFHYYDKDFNNEADTPDNFQSRRPNTSFCFLDIRSPGLGDTAMYLCATSQQETQYFGPGTRLLVL.

V gene TRBV6-1 combines with J gene TRBJ1-2; D remains unclear. The CDR3 runs 15 residues. Germline V CDR1 and CDR2: MNHNS, SASEGT. V was trimmed by 7 bases and J by 1 base, leaving 16 bases between them. CDR3: CASIYRLGFNYGYTF. The CDR3 bases are TGTGCCAGCATCTACCGGCTGGGTTTTAACTATGGCTACACCTTC.

The V call is TRBV14, the J call TRBJ2-5; unclear D gene. V was cut by 1 base and J by 1 base, with 10 bases left in between. The CDR3 spans 15 residues. The germline gives CDR1 SGHDN, CDR2 FVKESK. The CDR3 bases are TGTGCCAGCAGCCAAGGGCGATATAGCCAAGAGACCCAGTACTTC. This encodes CASSQGRYSQETQYF.

At least ten counts were recorded for this clonotype. A read error is likely, as this CDR3 ends without the conserved phenylalanine or tryptophan. The chain carries TRBV28 and TRBJ1-5, with a tentative D call TRBD1 (6 bases). V lost 4 bases and J 7 bases, leaving 14 bases between the germline ends. Looked up from germline, CDR1 is MDHEN and CDR2 is SYDVKM. The CDR3 has 14 amino acids. CDR3 protein: CASSSGGSVQPQHL. For the CDR3, the DNA is TGTGCCAGCAGTTCGGGGGGCTCTGTGCAGCCCCAGCATCTT.

This chain connects TRBV27 to TRBJ2-7; D may be TRBD2 (5 bases). V dropped 2 bases and J dropped 3 bases, with 8 bases sitting between them. This CDR3 has 13 residues. Germline V gene sequence: CDR1 MNHEY, CDR2 SMNVEV (reference sequence). CDR3 DNA sequence: TGTGCCAGCAGTTTAAAGAGCGGCTACGAGCAGTACTTC. Its protein is CASSLKSGYEQYF.

The chain is built from TRBV12-3 or TRBV12-4 and TRBJ1-2, with a weak D call TRBD1 (5 bases). V was pared by 7 bases and J by 3 bases, with 18 bases between. This CDR3 is built from 15 residues. CDR3 amino acids: CASTYGGGGYYGYTF. The CDR3 DNA follows: TGTGCCAGCACTTACGGGGGGGGAGGCTACTATGGCTACACCTTC.

This clonotype has ten or more counts. The chain uses TRBV27 and TRBJ2-7; D might be TRBD2 (5 bases). Germline V gene data show CDR1 as MNHEY and CDR2 as SMNVEV (reference sequence). Trimming shortened V by 9 bases and J by 7 bases, and 19 bases separated the two germline ends. The CDR3 totals 13 residues. The DNA for the CDR3 is TGTGCCAGTACTAATGAGGGATCGGGGGAGCAGTACTTC. It encodes CASTNEGSGEQYF.

This clonotype was recorded many times. This chain connects TRBV10-2 to TRBJ2-7; 7 bases align to TRBD2. From germline, CDR1 is WSHSY and CDR2 SAAADI. With 3 bases clipped from V and 2 bases from J, the junction kept 13 bases outside the gene matches. The CDR3 sequence is 17 residues long. CDR3 coding DNA: TGCGCCAGCAGTGATGGGGCTAGCGGCACTCTTCCCTACGAGCAGTACTTC. Translation: CASSDGASGTLPYEQYF.

The chain joins TRBV6-5 to TRBJ2-7; TRBD1 matches 7 bases. Looked up from germline, CDR1 is MNHEY and CDR2 is SVGAGI. This CDR3 is built from 13 residues. V trimming: 3 bases; J trimming: 6 bases; junction bases outside the gene matches: 5. Here the CDR3 reads CASSYFRTGEQYF. The CDR3 nucleotides are TGTGCCAGCAGTTATTTTAGGACAGGCGAGCAGTACTTC.

This clonotype was observed at least ten times. The V call is TRBV19, the J call TRBJ2-7; 7 nucleotides align to TRBD2. The ends lost 3 bases at V and 5 bases at J; junction bases unmatched: 4. Per the germline V gene, CDR1 is LNHDA and CDR2 is SQIVND (reference sequence). The CDR3 is made up of 13 amino acids. In DNA, the CDR3 is TGTGCCAGTAGTATCACACTAGCGAACGAGCAGTACTTC. The encoded protein is CASSITLANEQYF.

This clonotype was detected ten times or more. The J gene is TRBJ2-7, the V gene TRBV7-3; 7 nucleotides agree with TRBD2. CDR1 is SGHTA, CDR2 FQGTGA, per germline. The CDR3 contains 20 residues. The junction had 22 bases not matched to a gene; V was cut back by 5 bases and J by 0 bases. The chain's CDR3 is CASSVYPQEGGTPISYEQYF. In DNA, the CDR3 is TGTGCCAGCAGCGTTTACCCCCAGGAGGGAGGGACCCCGATCTCCTACGAGCAGTACTTC.